A few counts support the clone carrying this T cell receptor beta chain. Trimming removed 4 bases from V and 3 bases from J, with 7 bases in between. Germline V gene lookup returns CDR1 SGHDT and CDR2 YYEEEE. The CDR3 loop spans 12 amino acids. This specimen belongs to a study of blood T cells in healthy people across ages. A sample-barcoded 5' primer and a J-beta primer mix were used in a second PCR of roughly 6 to 12 cycles. Each of the cDNA molecules was tagged by a template-switch adaptor with 12 random nucleotides. MiXCR, applied by TCRdb to the 5' RACE reads, yields one record per CDR3 protein. Here the sample spans almost 550,000 distinct CDR3 sequences, around 24% being singletons. The sample was also linked to a second study, of T cells of mothers and their children. That source notes: A few healthy Caucasian mothers, along with their six children, were the donors.

Sample: blood. The chain uses TRBV5-6 and TRBJ2-5; D unresolved. The source of this sequence is a boy younger than 18 in good health. CDR3: CASSNDKETQYF. CDR3 DNA: TGTGCCAGCAGCAATGATAAAGAGACCCAGTACTTC.